The entry that follows covers one T cell receptor beta chain sequence. This clonotype was observed a handful of times. There is no known antigen for this receptor. No much larger clonotype is one base removed from it; base qualities were not supplied. The sample belongs to a study of identical twins (dated by TCRdb to the mid-2010s). Concerning the study at large: TCR alpha and beta repertoires from monozygotic twins, unrelated adults of various ages and cord blood were deep-sequenced to test whether fetal clonotypes persist. Replicate twin experiments were performed at different times using different library preparation protocols to rule out contamination.

Libraries were constructed by 5' RACE. Sequencing was carried out with an Illumina HiSeq 2000. A universal primer binding site was introduced by template switching, and a unique molecular identifier was present in the final cDNA, enabling accurate counting of TCR cDNA molecules. First-strand cDNA for TCR alpha and beta chains was synthesized from specific primers in the conserved constant-segment region. To control for contamination, every cDNA library was double barcoded, receiving both a SMART-Mk sample barcode and Illumina barcodes. Two successive PCR steps introduced TruSeq adapter sequences along with Illumina sample barcodes. TCR alpha and beta cDNA libraries were sequenced on the Illumina HiSeq platform with custom primers. From the authors' description of their analysis: Unique molecular identifiers were extracted from raw reads with MiGEC, and CDR3 positions were determined with MiXCR. Recombination models were inferred per individual with the repgenHMM and IGoR tools using an EM algorithm. Shared clonotype analysis was performed with the tcR package in R, normalizing sharing by the product of cloneset sizes. To study raw recombination free of thymic and clonal selection effects, out-of-frame nonproductive sequences were analyzed. Clones were called with MiXCR by TCRdb after fastp trimmed the public reads at Q25, and only in-frame beta chains were retained. Under each unique CDR3 protein, matching rows form one entry showing the most common genes and DNA. These V and J calls rely on TCRdb rather than the paper's analysis. The sample table records around 370,000 distinct CDR3 sequences; approximately 8.8% of these occur just once. Together, the top ten hold under 10% of the sample.

There are 16 amino acids in the CDR3, from cysteine to phenylalanine inclusive. Only the CDR3 portion is preserved as DNA: 48 bases, with reading frame beginning at the first base. V is shortened by 1 base, J by 0 bases, and the region joining them spans 10 bases. Broader findings and caveats from the paper: Zero-insertion analyses could be partly confounded by invariant T cells such as MAIT and iNKT, although diverse VJ usage argued against such confounding for most clonotypes. Compared with coincidental sharing between unrelated individuals, out-of-frame TCR alpha sequences shared between twins had an excess of sequences with low generation probability. A weaker excess of twin sharing was found in beta out-of-frame sequences because the signal-to-noise ratio was lowered by fewer shared sequences. Recombination models systematically underestimated out-of-frame TCR alpha sharing in monozygotic twins but agreed with sharing between unrelated individuals. Fewer insertions were carried by abundant cord blood beta clonotypes; a weaker similar trend was observed in young adult naive repertoires, while no such trend was observed in memory repertoires. Conclusions relied on cross-sectional statistical analysis, since the same donors could not be followed over many years.

Every donor in the study was a healthy Caucasian. The study also sequenced three unrelated non-twin adults: a male aged 18 to 29, a male aged 50 to 60 and a female aged 50 to 60. Using Miltenyi CD45RO+ enrichment and human naive T-cell isolation kits, memory (CD45RO+) and naive T cells were isolated from PBMC. Material for sequencing was naive T cells sorted from blood. Read against the paper, the sample's cell subset or site label means: cells isolated with a human naive T-cell isolation kit. The TCR comes from a woman aged 45-65 years in good health. The rearranged chain carries TRBV12-3 or TRBV12-4 and TRBJ2-1; no D gene is confidently identified. The nucleotide sequence reads TGTGCCAGCAGTTTAGAGACCCTGAGCTCCTACAATGAGCAGTTCTTC. This translates into CASSLETLSSYNEQFF.